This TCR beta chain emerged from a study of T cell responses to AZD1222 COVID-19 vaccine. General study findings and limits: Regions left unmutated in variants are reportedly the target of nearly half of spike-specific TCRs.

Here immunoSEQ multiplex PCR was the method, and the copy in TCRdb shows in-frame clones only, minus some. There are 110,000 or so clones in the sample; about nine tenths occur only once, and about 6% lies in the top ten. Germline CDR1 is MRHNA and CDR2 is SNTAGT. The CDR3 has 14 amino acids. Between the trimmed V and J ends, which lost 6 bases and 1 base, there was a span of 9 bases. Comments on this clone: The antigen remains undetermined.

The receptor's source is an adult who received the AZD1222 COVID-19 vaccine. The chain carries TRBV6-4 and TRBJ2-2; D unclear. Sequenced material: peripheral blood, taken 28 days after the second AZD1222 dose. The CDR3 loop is CASSEGLNTGELFF. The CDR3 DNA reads TGTGCCAGCAGCGAAGGGTTGAACACCGGGGAGCTGTTTTTT.